The rows below give T cell receptor beta chains drawn from one sample of a study of graft-versus-host responses after intestinal transplantation. These receptors have no identified antigens. The protocol was immunoSEQ multiplex PCR, while the TCRdb copy is restricted to in-frame clones and leaves out a portion. This sample yields 80,000 to 100,000 clones, of which about 90% are seen a single time; more than 0.15% belongs to the top ten. Sequenced here: unstimulated CD4+ T cells sorted from spleen or lymph node cells, sampled before intestinal transplant. All receptors derive from a human donor who received an intestinal transplant. Each CDR3 is given with its conserved first and last residue.

15,TRBJ2-3,TRBV9,CASSVGTGGPDTQYF
15,TRBJ2-1,TRBV18,CASSPIPSSYNEQFF
15,TRBJ2-1,TRBV14,CASSHRERPYNEQFF
14,TRBJ2-1,TRBV4-2,CASSQRDYDNEQFF
15,TRBJ2-1,TRBV5-4,CASTRRDRGYNEQFF
15,TRBJ2-5,TRBV9,CASSPTGGASGTQYF
13,TRBJ2-7,TRBV6-1,CASRPGTVYEQYF
16,TRBJ1-5,TRBV11-2,CASSRDRAGLNQPQHF
15,TRBJ2-7,TRBV7-2,CASSAAGLASYEQYF
11,TRBJ2-1,TRBV20-1,CSAGREDEQFF
15,TRBJ1-2,TRBV6-1,CASSPQGPTYGGYTF
16,TRBJ2-2,TRBV25-1,CASTVRGTDGTGELFF
15,TRBJ2-3,TRBV7-2,CASSLGGGRRDTQYF
15,TRBJ2-5,TRBV6-5,CASSRDAEYQETQYF
14,TRBJ2-7,TRBV11-3,CASSRGTGTYEQYF
15,TRBJ1-5,TRBV2,CASSADRGRNQPQHF
14,TRBJ1-2,TRBV28,CASSLGAGRYGYTF
13,TRBJ2-3,TRBV2,CASSRESTDTQYF